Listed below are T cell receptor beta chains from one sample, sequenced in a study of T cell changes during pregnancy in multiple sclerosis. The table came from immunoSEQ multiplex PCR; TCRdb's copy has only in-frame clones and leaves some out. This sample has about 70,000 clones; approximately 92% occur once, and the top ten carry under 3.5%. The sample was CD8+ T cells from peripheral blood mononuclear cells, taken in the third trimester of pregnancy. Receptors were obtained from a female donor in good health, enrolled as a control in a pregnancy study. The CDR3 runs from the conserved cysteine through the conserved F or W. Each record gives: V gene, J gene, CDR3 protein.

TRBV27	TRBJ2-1	CASSPWTSGGAGEQFF
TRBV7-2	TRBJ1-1	CASSLETGLNTEAFF
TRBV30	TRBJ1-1	CAWSVNRVEAFF
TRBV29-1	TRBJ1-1	CSVDTRNTEAFF
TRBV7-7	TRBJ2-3	CASSFRQGADTQYF
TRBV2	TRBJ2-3	CASSLAGGPDTQYF
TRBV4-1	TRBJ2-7	CASSQGVHGAYEQYF
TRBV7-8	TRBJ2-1	CASSLPKDRVQNEQFF
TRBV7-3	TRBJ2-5	CASSLIGQEASPETQYF
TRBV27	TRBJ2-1	CASSTPGQGADEQFF
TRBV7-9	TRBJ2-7	CASSPADSFYEQYF
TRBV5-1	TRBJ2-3	CASSLTGGQTDTQYF
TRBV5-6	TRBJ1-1	CASSLAGGLYTEAFF
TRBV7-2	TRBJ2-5	CASSRLSGGQETQYF
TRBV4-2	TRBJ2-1	CASSQDASSHNYNEQFF
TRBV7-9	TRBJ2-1	CASSLVGPSGGAHEQFF
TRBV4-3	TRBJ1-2	CASSQDDRTASFYGYTF
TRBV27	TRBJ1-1	CASSLSGTGGTEAFF
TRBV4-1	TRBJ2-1	CASSQWLRGGGISYNEQFF